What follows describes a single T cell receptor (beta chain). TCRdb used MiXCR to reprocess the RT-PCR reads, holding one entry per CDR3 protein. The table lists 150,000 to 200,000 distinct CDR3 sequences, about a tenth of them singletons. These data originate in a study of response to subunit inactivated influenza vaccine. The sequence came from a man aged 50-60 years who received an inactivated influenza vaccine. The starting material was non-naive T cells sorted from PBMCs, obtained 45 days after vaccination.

CDR3 protein: CASSTITLAGYTF. CDR3 in DNA: TGTGCCAGCAGCACGATCACTTTAGCCGGCTACACCTTC. V usage is TRBV28 and J usage is TRBJ1-2; D not resolved. This CDR3 has 13 amino acids. The V and J ends lost 6 bases and 8 bases respectively, with 16 bases between them. CDR1 and CDR2 (germline): MDHEN, SYDVKM.